A selection of T cell receptor beta chains follows, all from one sample in a study of technical replicates of blood from a handful of donors. Clones were sequenced by immunoSEQ multiplex PCR, and TCRdb holds only the in-frame ones, with some missing. The data contain roughly 100,000 clones, approximately 96% of them seen just once; the ten biggest clones take up 0.3% to 0.45%. Sequenced material: T cells isolated from PBMCs. The receptors were sampled from a human donor in good health. The CDR3 runs from the conserved cysteine through the conserved F or W. A D gene is named only where the DNA matches it firmly. Clone size is shown for a subset of rows, as once, few, many or a class of expanded clone.

v_gene: TRBV7-9; abundance: .; j_gene: TRBJ2-2; d_gene: .; CDR3aa: CASSSTPLQMNTGELFF; CDR3nt: TGTGCCAGCAGCTCCACCCCCCTACAGATGAACACCGGGGAGCTGTTTTTT
v_gene: TRBV7-9; abundance: .; j_gene: TRBJ2-7; d_gene: TRBD2; CDR3aa: CASSLTSGKASSYEQYF; CDR3nt: TGTGCCAGCAGCTTAACTAGCGGGAAAGCTTCCTCCTACGAGCAGTACTTC
v_gene: TRBV7-2; abundance: .; j_gene: TRBJ2-3; d_gene: TRBD2; CDR3aa: CASRLTSGGHTDTQYF; CDR3nt: TGTGCCAGCAGACTTACTAGCGGGGGGCACACAGATACGCAGTATTTT
v_gene: TRBV7-8; abundance: .; j_gene: TRBJ1-2; d_gene: .; CDR3aa: CASSLGGSYGYTF; CDR3nt: TGTGCCAGCAGCTTAGGCGGCAGCTATGGCTACACCTTC
v_gene: TRBV27; abundance: .; j_gene: TRBJ1-1; d_gene: .; CDR3aa: CASGNRITEAFF; CDR3nt: TGTGCCAGCGGCAACAGGATCACTGAAGCTTTCTTT
v_gene: TRBV7-3; abundance: .; j_gene: TRBJ2-6; d_gene: .; CDR3aa: CASSLSLSGANVLTF; CDR3nt: TGTGCCAGCAGCTTGAGTCTCTCTGGGGCCAACGTCCTGACTTTC
v_gene: TRBV19; abundance: .; j_gene: TRBJ1-4; d_gene: .; CDR3aa: CASSPSGVSATNEKLFF; CDR3nt: TGTGCCAGTAGCCCCTCAGGGGTAAGCGCAACTAATGAAAAACTGTTTTTT
v_gene: TRBV5-8; abundance: .; j_gene: TRBJ1-1; d_gene: .; CDR3aa: CASSLTMNTEAFF; CDR3nt: TGTGCCAGCAGCTTGACAATGAACACTGAAGCTTTCTTT
v_gene: TRBV10-1; abundance: once; j_gene: TRBJ2-4; d_gene: TRBD1; CDR3aa: CASSDHRGEGKNIQYF; CDR3nt: TGCGCCAGCAGTGACCACAGGGGAGAAGGCAAAAACATTCAGTACTTC
v_gene: TRBV9; abundance: .; j_gene: TRBJ1-1; d_gene: .; CDR3aa: CASSVYVGNTEAFF; CDR3nt: TGTGCCAGCAGCGTATACGTCGGGAACACTGAAGCTTTCTTT
v_gene: TRBV18; abundance: .; j_gene: TRBJ1-5; d_gene: TRBD1; CDR3aa: CASSQRSSRGQGNQPQHF; CDR3nt: TGTGCCAGCTCACAAAGGAGTAGTCGCGGACAGGGGAATCAGCCCCAGCATTTT
v_gene: TRBV28; abundance: .; j_gene: TRBJ1-1; d_gene: .; CDR3aa: CASRQQVGTEAFF; CDR3nt: TGTGCCAGCAGACAACAGGTCGGCACTGAAGCTTTCTTT
v_gene: TRBV7-9; abundance: .; j_gene: TRBJ1-5; d_gene: .; CDR3aa: CASSLVGGGYSNQPQHF; CDR3nt: TGTGCCAGCAGCTTAGTCGGCGGGGGCTATAGCAATCAGCCCCAGCATTTT
v_gene: TRBV9; abundance: .; j_gene: TRBJ1-3; d_gene: .; CDR3aa: CASSTTLQEGNTIYF; CDR3nt: TGTGCCAGCAGCACAACCTTACAGGAGGGAAACACCATATATTTT
v_gene: TRBV10-1; abundance: .; j_gene: TRBJ2-1; d_gene: TRBD2; CDR3aa: CASSGTSGIPGQFF; CDR3nt: TGCGCCAGCAGCGGGACTAGCGGGATTCCCGGGCAGTTCTTC
v_gene: TRBV7-8; abundance: .; j_gene: TRBJ2-1; d_gene: TRBD2; CDR3aa: CASSLGLAGMNEQFF; CDR3nt: TGTGCCAGCAGCTTAGGCCTAGCGGGCATGAATGAGCAGTTCTTC
v_gene: TRBV7-6; abundance: once; j_gene: TRBJ1-1; d_gene: TRBD1; CDR3aa: CASSSTGTGSTEAFF; CDR3nt: TGTGCCAGCAGCTCTACCGGGACAGGGTCCACTGAAGCTTTCTTT
v_gene: TRBV5-1; abundance: .; j_gene: TRBJ2-3; d_gene: TRBD2; CDR3aa: CASSPSTSGTDTQYF; CDR3nt: TGCGCCAGCAGCCCTTCGACTAGCGGGACAGATACGCAGTATTTT
v_gene: TRBV7-2; abundance: .; j_gene: TRBJ2-7; d_gene: .; CDR3aa: CASSPPGLFYEQYF; CDR3nt: TGTGCCAGCAGCCCCCCGGGACTTTTTTACGAGCAGTACTTC
v_gene: TRBV2; abundance: .; j_gene: TRBJ2-1; d_gene: .; CDR3aa: CASSEGRGTDNEQFF; CDR3nt: TGTGCCAGCAGTGAGGGCAGGGGCACGGACAATGAGCAGTTCTTC
v_gene: TRBV5-6; abundance: .; j_gene: TRBJ2-5; d_gene: TRBD1; CDR3aa: CASSAQGARETQYF; CDR3nt: TGTGCCAGCAGCGCCCAGGGGGCGCGGGAGACCCAGTACTTC
v_gene: TRBV11-2; abundance: .; j_gene: TRBJ2-7; d_gene: .; CDR3aa: CASSLAHYEQYF; CDR3nt: TGTGCCAGCAGCTTAGCCCACTACGAGCAGTACTTC
v_gene: TRBV5-1; abundance: .; j_gene: TRBJ1-1; d_gene: TRBD1; CDR3aa: CASSLSGTGSTEAFF; CDR3nt: TGCGCCAGCAGCTTATCCGGGACAGGGTCCACTGAAGCTTTCTTT
v_gene: TRBV19; abundance: .; j_gene: TRBJ2-7; d_gene: .; CDR3aa: CASSGSGGQREQYF; CDR3nt: TGTGCCAGTAGTGGGTCCGGGGGGCAAAGGGAGCAGTACTTC
v_gene: TRBV7-9; abundance: .; j_gene: TRBJ1-1; d_gene: .; CDR3aa: CASSLSLNTEAFF; CDR3nt: TGTGCCAGCAGCTTAAGCTTGAACACTGAAGCTTTCTTT
v_gene: TRBV30; abundance: .; j_gene: TRBJ2-7; d_gene: .; CDR3aa: CALKELYEQYF; CDR3nt: TGTGCCTTAAAGGAGCTGTACGAGCAGTACTTC
v_gene: TRBV5-1; abundance: once; j_gene: TRBJ2-1; d_gene: TRBD1; CDR3aa: CASSLDRGGEQFF; CDR3nt: TGCGCCAGCAGCTTAGACAGGGGTGGTGAGCAGTTCTTC
v_gene: TRBV6-6; abundance: once; j_gene: TRBJ2-3; d_gene: TRBD2; CDR3aa: CASRGGTSGRTDTQYF; CDR3nt: TGTGCCAGCAGGGGGGGGACTAGCGGACGCACAGATACGCAGTATTTT
v_gene: TRBV5-1; abundance: once; j_gene: TRBJ2-5; d_gene: .; CDR3aa: CASSLARLAAETQYF; CDR3nt: TGCGCCAGCAGCTTGGCCCGGCTAGCCGCAGAGACCCAGTACTTC
v_gene: TRBV15; abundance: .; j_gene: TRBJ1-3; d_gene: .; CDR3aa: CATSRPHSGAGNTIYF; CDR3nt: TGTGCCACCAGCAGACCACACTCGGGGGCTGGAAACACCATATATTTT
v_gene: TRBV28; abundance: .; j_gene: TRBJ2-1; d_gene: .; CDR3aa: CASGVSGYNEQFF; CDR3nt: TGTGCCAGTGGGGTGAGCGGCTACAATGAGCAGTTCTTC
v_gene: TRBV6-6; abundance: .; j_gene: TRBJ2-7; d_gene: TRBD1; CDR3aa: CASSYSWDRVTYEQYF; CDR3nt: TGTGCCAGCAGTTACTCGTGGGACAGGGTTACCTACGAGCAGTACTTC
v_gene: TRBV7-8; abundance: .; j_gene: TRBJ2-2; d_gene: TRBD1; CDR3aa: CASSPLQGLIGELFF; CDR3nt: TGTGCCAGCAGTCCTCTACAGGGGTTGATCGGGGAGCTGTTTTTT
v_gene: TRBV19; abundance: many; j_gene: TRBJ1-3; d_gene: TRBD1; CDR3aa: CASSIDLTGPGNTIYF; CDR3nt: TGTGCCAGTAGTATAGACTTGACAGGGCCCGGAAACACCATATATTTT
v_gene: TRBV18; abundance: few; j_gene: TRBJ2-7; d_gene: TRBD2; CDR3aa: CASSLGKREAGYEQYF; CDR3nt: TGTGCCAGCTCACTCGGGAAGCGGGAAGCCGGATACGAGCAGTACTTC
v_gene: TRBV4-1; abundance: .; j_gene: TRBJ2-1; d_gene: .; CDR3aa: CASSQGSDRFKFF; CDR3nt: TGCGCCAGCAGCCAAGGTTCAGACAGATTTAAGTTCTTC
v_gene: TRBV6-1; abundance: .; j_gene: TRBJ1-5; d_gene: .; CDR3aa: CASSEGRFNQPQHF; CDR3nt: TGTGCCAGCAGTGAAGGCAGGTTCAATCAGCCCCAGCATTTT
v_gene: TRBV2; abundance: .; j_gene: TRBJ2-5; d_gene: TRBD2; CDR3aa: CASSGVAGPHLQETQYF; CDR3nt: TGTGCCAGCAGTGGAGTAGCGGGACCGCATCTCCAAGAGACCCAGTACTTC
v_gene: TRBV28; abundance: .; j_gene: TRBJ2-5; d_gene: .; CDR3aa: CASSPGRGKETQYF; CDR3nt: TGTGCCAGCAGTCCGGGACGGGGGAAAGAGACCCAGTACTTC
v_gene: TRBV11-2; abundance: .; j_gene: TRBJ1-4; d_gene: TRBD1; CDR3aa: CASRQTGGELGKLFF; CDR3nt: TGTGCCAGCAGGCAAACAGGGGGCGAATTAGGAAAACTGTTTTTT
v_gene: TRBV6-1; abundance: .; j_gene: TRBJ2-7; d_gene: .; CDR3aa: CASSDSREIYEQYF; CDR3nt: TGTGCCAGCAGTGATTCACGGGAAATCTACGAGCAGTACTTC
v_gene: TRBV7-9; abundance: .; j_gene: TRBJ1-2; d_gene: TRBD1; CDR3aa: CASSWTLPGQGNGYTF; CDR3nt: TGTGCCAGCAGCTGGACACTCCCGGGACAGGGCAATGGCTACACCTTC
v_gene: TRBV18; abundance: .; j_gene: TRBJ2-1; d_gene: .; CDR3aa: CASSPLRGSSYNEQFF; CDR3nt: TGTGCCAGCTCACCACTGCGCGGAAGCTCCTACAATGAGCAGTTCTTC
v_gene: TRBV9; abundance: .; j_gene: TRBJ1-1; d_gene: TRBD1; CDR3aa: CASRRRDRDTEAFF; CDR3nt: TGTGCCAGCAGACGTAGGGACAGGGACACTGAAGCTTTCTTT
v_gene: TRBV15; abundance: .; j_gene: TRBJ2-1; d_gene: .; CDR3aa: CATSREEVGGAYNEQFF; CDR3nt: TGTGCCACCAGCAGGGAAGAGGTTGGCGGGGCTTACAATGAGCAGTTCTTC
v_gene: TRBV18; abundance: .; j_gene: TRBJ1-1; d_gene: .; CDR3aa: CASSSTTGPWNTEAFF; CDR3nt: TGTGCCAGCTCATCCACGACAGGCCCATGGAACACTGAAGCTTTCTTT
v_gene: TRBV9; abundance: .; j_gene: TRBJ1-1; d_gene: .; CDR3aa: CASSPLGEAEAFF; CDR3nt: TGTGCCAGCAGCCCCCTAGGGGAAGCTGAAGCTTTCTTT
v_gene: TRBV2; abundance: .; j_gene: TRBJ1-2; d_gene: TRBD1; CDR3aa: CASTRGGDGYTF; CDR3nt: TGTGCCAGCACGAGAGGGGGCGATGGCTACACCTTC
v_gene: TRBV11-3; abundance: .; j_gene: TRBJ1-1; d_gene: TRBD1; CDR3aa: CASSRGTGVGTEAFF; CDR3nt: TGTGCCAGCAGCCGGGGGACAGGGGTGGGCACTGAAGCTTTCTTT
v_gene: TRBV16; abundance: .; j_gene: TRBJ1-5; d_gene: .; CDR3aa: CASSQRSQPQHF; CDR3nt: TGTGCCAGCAGCCAGAGGAGTCAGCCCCAGCATTTT